This TCR beta chain was recorded in a study of blood T cell repertoires in COVID-19. Across the study: There were acute and convalescent COVID-19 samples, and they came from the United States, Italy and Spain.

Trimming removed 4 bases at V and 3 bases at J, with 15 bases between. Germline V CDR1 and CDR2: SQVTM, ANQGSEA. The CDR3 length is 14 residues. This clone was seen just once. Sequencing was performed with immunoSEQ multiplex PCR; in TCRdb, only in-frame clones are kept and a portion is missing. The top ten clones hold less than 2.5% of a sample with under 300,000 clones, 75% to 95% of them seen once. The V call is TRBV29-1, the J call TRBJ1-1, with TRBD1 as a possible D gene (5 bases). Sample: PBMCs or T cells enriched from blood (not recorded which). The sequence was obtained from a woman younger than 30 who had recovered from COVID-19. For the CDR3, the DNA is TGCAGCGTTGTGAATTGGGGCCGGGACACTGAAGCTTTCTTT. Translated: CSVVNWGRDTEAFF.